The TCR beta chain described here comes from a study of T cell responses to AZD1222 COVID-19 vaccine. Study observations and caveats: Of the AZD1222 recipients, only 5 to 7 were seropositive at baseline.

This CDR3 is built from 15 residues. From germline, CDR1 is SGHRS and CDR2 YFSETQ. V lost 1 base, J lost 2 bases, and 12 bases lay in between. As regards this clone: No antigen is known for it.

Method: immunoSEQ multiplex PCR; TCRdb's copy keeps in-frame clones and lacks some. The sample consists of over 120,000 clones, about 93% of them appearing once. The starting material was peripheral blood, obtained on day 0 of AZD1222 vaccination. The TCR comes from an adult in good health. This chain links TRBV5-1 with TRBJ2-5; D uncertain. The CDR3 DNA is TGCGCCAGCAGCTTGTTTGGTGGGCAGCAAGAGACCCAGTACTTC. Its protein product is CASSLFGGQQETQYF.